This TCR beta chain was documented in a study of T cells after yellow fever vaccination. They built TCR cDNA with 5'RACE template switching, a step that put in a universal primer site and UMIs. TCRdb reprocessed the 5' RACE reads via MiXCR and lists one record per CDR3 protein. The top ten hold roughly 17% of the sample, which has under 700,000 distinct CDR3 sequences, around 16% seen once. Whole-study results and caveats: Reappearance after the booster was observed for most primary-vaccination clones (more than 95% CD4, less than 90% CD8). Though weaker, the secondary response peaked faster, on day 5 versus 15.

V was trimmed by 0 bases and J by 3 bases, leaving 9 bases between them. The CDR3 is 14 amino acids. Per germline, CDR1 SGHDT and CDR2 YYEEEE. With regard to this clonotype: Its specificity is unknown.

The J gene is TRBJ2-5, the V gene TRBV5-6; no reliable D call. The source material was PBMCs, sampled more than 4 days after the first yellow fever vaccination. This TCR was recovered from a man aged 18 to 30 who received the YFV17D yellow fever vaccine. The CDR3 spells CASSLVGSKETQYF. In nucleotides, the CDR3 is TGTGCCAGCAGCTTGGTAGGGTCCAAAGAGACCCAGTACTTC.